This TCR beta chain is from a study of shared clonotypes between healthy human individuals. Background on the study: Each donor's CD4 naive and CD4 memory cells filled three plates apiece, CD8 naive two, and CD8 memory one. Points from the study as a whole: Generation probability values for non-shared clonotypes were lower than those for clonotypes shared by all four donors.

Here immunoSEQ multiplex PCR was the method, and the copy in TCRdb shows in-frame clones only, minus some. This sample has about 580,000 clones, with more than 95% found just once. As for this clone: Antigen unknown.

Selected positively for CCR7 and CD45RO-negative, naive CD8 cells excluded terminally differentiated effector memory CD45RA+ cells. Sequenced input: naive CD8+ T cells sorted from blood. The sequence was collected from a man aged 25 to 40 in good health.

The CDR3 loop reads CASSVESGEEETQYF. In DNA form, the CDR3 reads TGCGCCAGCAGCGTAGAGTCAGGGGAGGAAGAGACCCAGTACTTC. V and J are TRBV4-1 and TRBJ2-5; either TRBD1 or TRBD2 may supply D (6 bases each). This CDR3 has 15 residues. Trimming took 5 bases from V and 3 from J, leaving 16 bases between them. In germline, CDR1 is MGHRA, CDR2 YSYEKL.